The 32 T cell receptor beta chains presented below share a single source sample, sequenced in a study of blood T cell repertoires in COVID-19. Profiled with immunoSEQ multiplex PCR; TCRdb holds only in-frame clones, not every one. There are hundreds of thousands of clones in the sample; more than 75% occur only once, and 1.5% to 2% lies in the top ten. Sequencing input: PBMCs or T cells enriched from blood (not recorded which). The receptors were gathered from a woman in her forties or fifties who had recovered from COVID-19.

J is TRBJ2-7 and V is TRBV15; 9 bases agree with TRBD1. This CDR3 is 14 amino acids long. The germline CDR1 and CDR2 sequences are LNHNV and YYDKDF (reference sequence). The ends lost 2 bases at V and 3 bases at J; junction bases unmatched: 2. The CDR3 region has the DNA TGTGCCACCAGCAGACCGGGACAGGGCTACGAGCAGTACTTC. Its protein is CATSRPGQGYEQYF. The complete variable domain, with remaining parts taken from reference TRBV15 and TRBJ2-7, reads DAMVIQNPRYQVTQFGKPVTLSCSQTLNHNVMYWYQQKSSQAPKLLFHYYDKDFNNEADTPDNFQSRRPNTSFCFLDIRSPGLGDTAMYLCATSRPGQGYEQYFGPGTRLTVT.

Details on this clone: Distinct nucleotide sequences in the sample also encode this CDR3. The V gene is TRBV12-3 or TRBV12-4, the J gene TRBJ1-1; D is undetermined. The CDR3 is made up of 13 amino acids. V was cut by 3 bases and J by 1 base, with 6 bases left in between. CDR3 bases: TGTGCCAGCAGTTTGAGAGGGAACACTGAAGCTTTCTTT. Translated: CASSLRGNTEAFF.

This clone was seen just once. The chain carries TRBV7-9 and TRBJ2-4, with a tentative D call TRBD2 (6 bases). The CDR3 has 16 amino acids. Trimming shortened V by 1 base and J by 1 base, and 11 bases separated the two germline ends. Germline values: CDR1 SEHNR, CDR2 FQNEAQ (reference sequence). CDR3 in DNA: TGTGCCAGCAGCTTAGTGCGGGGTTTGGCCAAAAACATTCAGTACTTC. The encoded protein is CASSLVRGLAKNIQYF.

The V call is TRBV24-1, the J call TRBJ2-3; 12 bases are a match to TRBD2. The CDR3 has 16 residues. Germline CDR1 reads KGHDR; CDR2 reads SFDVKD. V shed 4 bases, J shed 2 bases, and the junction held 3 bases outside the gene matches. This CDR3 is CATSDRLAGDTDTQYF. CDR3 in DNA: TGTGCCACCAGTGACCGACTAGCGGGAGACACAGATACGCAGTATTTT.

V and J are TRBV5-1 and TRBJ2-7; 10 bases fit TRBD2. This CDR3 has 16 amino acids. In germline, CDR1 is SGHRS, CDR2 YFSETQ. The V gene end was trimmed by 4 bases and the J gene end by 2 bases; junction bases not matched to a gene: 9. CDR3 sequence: CASSPTSGIGPYEQYF. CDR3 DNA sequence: TGCGCCAGCAGCCCAACTAGCGGGATCGGCCCCTACGAGCAGTACTTC.

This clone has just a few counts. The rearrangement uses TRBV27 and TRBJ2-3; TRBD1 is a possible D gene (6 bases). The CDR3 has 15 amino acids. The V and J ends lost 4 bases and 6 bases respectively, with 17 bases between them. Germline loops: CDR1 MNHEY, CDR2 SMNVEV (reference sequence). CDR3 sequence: CASSYSWTAQDTQYF. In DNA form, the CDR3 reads TGTGCCAGCAGTTATTCATGGACAGCTCAGGATACGCAGTATTTT.

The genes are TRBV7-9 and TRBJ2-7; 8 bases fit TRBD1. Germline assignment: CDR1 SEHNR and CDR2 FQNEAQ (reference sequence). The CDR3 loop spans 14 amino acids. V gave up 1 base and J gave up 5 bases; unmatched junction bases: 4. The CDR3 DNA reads TGTGCCAGCAGCTTAGTGGACAGGGACCACGAGCAGTACTTC. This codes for CASSLVDRDHEQYF.

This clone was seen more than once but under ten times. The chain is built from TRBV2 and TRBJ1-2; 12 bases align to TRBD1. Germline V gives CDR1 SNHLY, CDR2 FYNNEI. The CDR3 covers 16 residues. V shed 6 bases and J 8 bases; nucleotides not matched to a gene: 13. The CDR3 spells CASSKSRGQGAYGYTF. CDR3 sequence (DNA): TGTGCCAGCAGCAAAAGTCGGGGACAGGGGGCTTACGGCTACACCTTC.

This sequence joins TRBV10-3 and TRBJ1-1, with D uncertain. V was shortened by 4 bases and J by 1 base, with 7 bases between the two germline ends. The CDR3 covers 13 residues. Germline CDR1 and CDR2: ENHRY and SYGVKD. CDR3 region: CAISATRNTEAFF. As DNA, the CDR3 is TGTGCCATCAGTGCTACCCGGAACACTGAAGCTTTCTTT.

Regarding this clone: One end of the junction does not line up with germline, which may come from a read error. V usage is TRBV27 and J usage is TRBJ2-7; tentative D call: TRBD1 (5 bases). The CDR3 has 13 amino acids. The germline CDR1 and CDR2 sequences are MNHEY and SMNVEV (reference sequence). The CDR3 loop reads CATSVQAASEQYF. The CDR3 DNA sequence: TGTGCCACCAGTGTACAGGCTGCTAGCGAGCAGTACTTC.

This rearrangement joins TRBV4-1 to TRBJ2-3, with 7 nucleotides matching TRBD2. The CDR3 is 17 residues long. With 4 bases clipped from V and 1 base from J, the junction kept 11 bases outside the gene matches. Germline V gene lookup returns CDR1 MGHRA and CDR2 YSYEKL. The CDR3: CASSLGGREVGTDTQYF. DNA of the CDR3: TGCGCCAGCAGCCTGGGGGGGAGGGAGGTAGGCACAGATACGCAGTATTTT.

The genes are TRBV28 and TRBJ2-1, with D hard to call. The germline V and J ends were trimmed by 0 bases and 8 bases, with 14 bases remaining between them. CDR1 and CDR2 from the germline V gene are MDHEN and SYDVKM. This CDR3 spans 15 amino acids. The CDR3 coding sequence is TGTGCCAGCAGTTTATGCACAGCCCGGTTTTATGAGCAGTTCTTC. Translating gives CASSLCTARFYEQFF. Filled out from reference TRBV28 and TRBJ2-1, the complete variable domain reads DVKVTQSSRYLVKRTGEKVFLECVQDMDHENMFWYRQDPGLGLRLIYFSYDVKMKEKGDIPEGYSVSREKKERFSLILESASTNQTSMYLCASSLCTARFYEQFFGPGTRLTVL.

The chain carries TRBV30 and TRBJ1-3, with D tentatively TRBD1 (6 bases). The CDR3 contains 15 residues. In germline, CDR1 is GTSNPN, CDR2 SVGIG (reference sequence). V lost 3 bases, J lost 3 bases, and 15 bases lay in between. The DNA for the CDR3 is TGTGCCTGGAGACTAGGCAGGGGTTTTGGAAACACCATATATTTT. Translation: CAWRLGRGFGNTIYF.

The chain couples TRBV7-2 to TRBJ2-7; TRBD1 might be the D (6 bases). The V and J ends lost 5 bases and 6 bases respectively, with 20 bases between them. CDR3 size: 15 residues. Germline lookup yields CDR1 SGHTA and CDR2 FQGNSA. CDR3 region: CASSPEQGRPLEQYF. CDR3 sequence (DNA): TGTGCCAGCAGCCCAGAACAGGGAAGACCTCTCGAGCAGTACTTC.

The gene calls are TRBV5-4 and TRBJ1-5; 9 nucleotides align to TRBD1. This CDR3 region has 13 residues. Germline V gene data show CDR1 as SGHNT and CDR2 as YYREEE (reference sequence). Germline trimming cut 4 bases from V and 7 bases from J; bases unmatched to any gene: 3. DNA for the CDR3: TGTGCCAGCAGCGACGACAGGGGGCAGCCCCAGCATTTT. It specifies CASSDDRGQPQHF.

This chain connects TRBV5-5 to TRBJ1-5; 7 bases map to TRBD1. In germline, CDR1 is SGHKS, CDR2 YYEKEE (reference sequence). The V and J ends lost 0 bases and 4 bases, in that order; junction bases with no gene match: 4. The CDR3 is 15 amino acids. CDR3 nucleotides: TGTGCCAGCAGCTTGGGGGACAGTGGGAATCAGCCCCAGCATTTT. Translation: CASSLGDSGNQPQHF.

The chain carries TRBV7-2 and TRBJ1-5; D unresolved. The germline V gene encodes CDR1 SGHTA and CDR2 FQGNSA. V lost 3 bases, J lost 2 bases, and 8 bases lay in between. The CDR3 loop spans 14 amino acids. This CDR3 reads CASSFQAGNQPQHF. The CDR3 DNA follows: TGTGCCAGCAGCTTTCAGGCCGGCAATCAGCCCCAGCATTTT.

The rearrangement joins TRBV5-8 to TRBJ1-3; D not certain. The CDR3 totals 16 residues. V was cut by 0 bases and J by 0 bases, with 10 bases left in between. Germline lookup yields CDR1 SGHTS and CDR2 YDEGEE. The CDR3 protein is CASSLGAGPSGNTIYF. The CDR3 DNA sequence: TGTGCCAGCAGCTTGGGCGCAGGTCCCTCTGGAAACACCATATATTTT.

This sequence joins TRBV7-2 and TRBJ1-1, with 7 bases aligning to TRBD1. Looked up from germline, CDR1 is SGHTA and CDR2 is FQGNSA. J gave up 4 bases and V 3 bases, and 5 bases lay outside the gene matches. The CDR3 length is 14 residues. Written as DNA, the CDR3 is TGTGCCAGCAGCTTCGGACAGGTGGGCACTGAAGCTTTCTTT. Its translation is CASSFGQVGTEAFF.

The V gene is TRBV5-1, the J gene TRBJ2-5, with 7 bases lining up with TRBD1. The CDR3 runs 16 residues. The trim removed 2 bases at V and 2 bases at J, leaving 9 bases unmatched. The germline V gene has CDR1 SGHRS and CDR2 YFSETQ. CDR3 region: CASSFPAGTAQETQYF. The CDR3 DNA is TGCGCCAGCAGCTTCCCCGCCGGGACAGCGCAAGAGACCCAGTACTTC.

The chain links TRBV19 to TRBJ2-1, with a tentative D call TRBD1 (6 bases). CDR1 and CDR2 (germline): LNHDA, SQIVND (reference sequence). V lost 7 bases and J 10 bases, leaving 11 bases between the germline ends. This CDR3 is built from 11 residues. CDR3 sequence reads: CASTTGTEQFF. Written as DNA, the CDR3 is TGTGCCAGTACCACCGGGACAGAGCAGTTCTTC.

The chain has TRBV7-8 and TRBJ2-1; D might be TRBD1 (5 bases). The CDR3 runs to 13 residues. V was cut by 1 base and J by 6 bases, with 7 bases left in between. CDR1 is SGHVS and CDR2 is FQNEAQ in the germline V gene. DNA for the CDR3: TGTGCCAGCAGCTTAGGGGGCCTCAATGAGCAGTTCTTC. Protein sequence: CASSLGGLNEQFF.

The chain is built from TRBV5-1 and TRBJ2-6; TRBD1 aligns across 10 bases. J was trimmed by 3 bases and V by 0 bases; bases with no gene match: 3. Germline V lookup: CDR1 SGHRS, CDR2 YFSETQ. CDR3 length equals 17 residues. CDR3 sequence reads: CASSLGTGGYGANVLTF. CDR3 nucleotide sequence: TGCGCCAGCAGCTTGGGGACAGGGGGATATGGGGCCAACGTCCTGACTTTC.

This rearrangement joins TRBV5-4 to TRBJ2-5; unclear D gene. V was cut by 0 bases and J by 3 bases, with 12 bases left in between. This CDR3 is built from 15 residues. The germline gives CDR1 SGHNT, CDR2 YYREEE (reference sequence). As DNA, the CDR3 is TGTGCCAGCAGCTTGGATAGTTGGGCAGAAGAGACCCAGTACTTC. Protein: CASSLDSWAEETQYF.

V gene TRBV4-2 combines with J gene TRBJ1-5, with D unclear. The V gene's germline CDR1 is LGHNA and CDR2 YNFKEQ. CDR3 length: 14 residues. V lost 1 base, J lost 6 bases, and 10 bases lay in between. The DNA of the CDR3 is TGTGCCAGCAGCCAAGTGGAGGTACGTCAGCCCCAGCATTTT. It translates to CASSQVEVRQPQHF.

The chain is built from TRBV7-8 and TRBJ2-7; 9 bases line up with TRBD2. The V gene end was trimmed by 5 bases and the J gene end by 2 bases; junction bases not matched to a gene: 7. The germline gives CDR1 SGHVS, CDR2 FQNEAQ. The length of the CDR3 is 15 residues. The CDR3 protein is CASSPYSGSTYEQYF. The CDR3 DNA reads TGTGCCAGCAGCCCCTATAGCGGGAGTACCTACGAGCAGTACTTC.

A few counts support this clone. CDR3 in DNA: TGTGCCAGCAGTTACGACAGAACCTACGAGCAGTACTTC. This encodes CASSYDRTYEQYF. V is TRBV6-5 and J is TRBJ2-7; a weak D match, TRBD1 (5 bases). The CDR3 extends over 13 amino acids. The V end lost 2 bases, the J end lost 2 bases, and 7 bases lay between the germline ends. The V gene's germline CDR1 is MNHEY and CDR2 SVGAGI.

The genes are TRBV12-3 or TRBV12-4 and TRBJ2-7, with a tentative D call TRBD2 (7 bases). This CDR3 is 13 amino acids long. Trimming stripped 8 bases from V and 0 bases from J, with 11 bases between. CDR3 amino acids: CASAGDNSYEQYF. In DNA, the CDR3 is TGTGCCAGCGCGGGGGACAACTCCTACGAGCAGTACTTC.

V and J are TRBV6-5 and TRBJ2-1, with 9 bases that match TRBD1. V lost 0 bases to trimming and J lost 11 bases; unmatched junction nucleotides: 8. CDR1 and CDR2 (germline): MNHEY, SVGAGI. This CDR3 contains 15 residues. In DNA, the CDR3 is TGTGCCAGCAGTTACTCGAGACAGGGGGGCTTCAAGCAGTTCTTC. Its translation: CASSYSRQGGFKQFF.

Here the CDR3 reads CASSKDRDSYNSPLHF. Here the CDR3 DNA reads TGTGCCAGCAGTAAAGACCGGGACAGTTATAATTCACCCCTCCACTTT. This chain links TRBV6-2 or TRBV6-3 with TRBJ1-6; TRBD1 matches 7 bases. This CDR3 region has 16 residues. Germline values: CDR1 MNHEY, CDR2 SVGEGT. With 5 bases clipped from V and 4 bases from J, the junction kept 8 bases outside the gene matches.

The CDR3 sequence is CASSRGVLTGELFF. The DNA of the CDR3 is TGCGCCAGCAGCCGCGGGGTTTTAACCGGGGAGCTGTTTTTT. V and J are TRBV5-1 and TRBJ2-2; D is possibly TRBD2 (6 bases). Germline V lookup: CDR1 SGHRS, CDR2 YFSETQ. Trimming took 4 bases from V and 5 from J, leaving 12 bases between them. The CDR3 sequence is 14 residues long.

CDR3 DNA: TGTGCCAGCAGCACCGGGACAGTACCACCTGGGACATACAATGAGCAGTTCTTC. This gives the protein CASSTGTVPPGTYNEQFF. The genes are TRBV7-9 and TRBJ2-1, with 7 positions matching TRBD1. CDR3 size: 18 residues. The trim removed 5 bases at V and 4 bases at J, leaving 17 bases unmatched. Germline assignment: CDR1 SEHNR and CDR2 FQNEAQ (reference sequence). Based on the CDR3 plus reference TRBV7-9 and TRBJ2-1, the full variable domain is DTGVSQNPRHKITKRGQNVTFRCDPISEHNRLYWYRQTLGQGPEFLTYFQNEAQLEKSRLLSDRFSAERPKGSFSTLEIQRTEQGDSAMYLCASSTGTVPPGTYNEQFFGPGTRLTVL.